One sample yielded the 27 T cell receptor beta chains listed below, sequenced in a study of blood T cell repertoires in COVID-19. Generated by immunoSEQ multiplex PCR, the TCRdb table keeps only in-frame clones and is missing some. The table has under 300,000 clones, around 86% seen once. The sequenced sample was peripheral blood. The receptors originated from a woman aged 25-40 years with active or convalescent COVID-19.

DNA of the CDR3: TGTGCCAGCAGCTTACCGGGACAGGGCACCCAGTACTTC. It translates to CASSLPGQGTQYF. The rearrangement links TRBV7-8 to TRBJ2-5; 9 positions match TRBD1. The J segment lost 8 bases and the V segment lost 2 bases, leaving 3 bases of the junction unmatched. CDR3 length: 13 amino acids. Looked up from germline, CDR1 is SGHVS and CDR2 is FQNEAQ.

The chain has TRBV6-2 or TRBV6-3 and TRBJ1-5; no clear D. The V end was cut by 5 bases, the J end by 5 bases, with 13 bases between. This CDR3 has 14 amino acids. CDR1 is MNHEY, CDR2 SVGEGT, per germline. CDR3 coding DNA: TGTGCCAGCAGTCCGGGTGCTATATATCAGCCCCAGCATTTT. It translates to CASSPGAIYQPQHF.

The chain is built from TRBV30 and TRBJ1-1; D remains unclear. CDR1 is GTSNPN and CDR2 is SVGIG in the germline V gene (reference sequence). The CDR3 runs 12 residues. Trimming shortened V by 2 bases and J by 6 bases, and 10 bases separated the two germline ends. This CDR3 reads CAWSPQEAEAFF. CDR3 bases: TGTGCCTGGAGTCCCCAGGAGGCTGAAGCTTTCTTT.

There are a few counts of this clone. V usage is TRBV5-5 and J usage is TRBJ2-2; 9 bases agree with TRBD2. Germline assignment: CDR1 SGHKS and CDR2 YYEKEE (reference sequence). This CDR3 is 16 amino acids long. V shed 1 base, J shed 4 bases, and the junction held 5 bases outside the gene matches. The CDR3 region is CASSLRLAAGTGELFF. The CDR3 DNA follows: TGTGCCAGCAGCTTGCGACTAGCGGCGGGCACCGGGGAGCTGTTTTTT.

The CDR3 DNA is TGTGCCAGCAGTTACCGGACAAATGGGGGCTACACCTTC. Protein sequence: CASSYRTNGGYTF. The J gene is TRBJ1-2, the V gene TRBV6-2 or TRBV6-3; D possibly corresponds to TRBD1 (5 bases). Germline CDR1 MNHEY, CDR2 SVGEGT. This CDR3 has 13 amino acids. Trimming took off 2 bases at V and 8 bases at J, with 12 bases between the two ends.

The V gene is TRBV10-2, the J gene TRBJ1-5, with 7 bases fitting TRBD1. Germline trimming cut 10 bases from V and 2 bases from J; bases unmatched to any gene: 5. The CDR3 is made up of 13 amino acids. Germline CDR1 WSHSY, CDR2 SAAADI. The CDR3 reads CATLGQGNQPQHF. CDR3 coding DNA: TGCGCCACCCTTGGACAGGGCAATCAGCCCCAGCATTTT.

This clone was seen just once. The V gene is TRBV28, the J gene TRBJ1-3; D call uncertain. CDR3 size: 10 residues. Germline V gives CDR1 MDHEN, CDR2 SYDVKM. Trimming removed 10 bases from V and 6 bases from J, with 7 bases in between. The CDR3 bases are TGTGCCACCTCCCTAAACACCATATATTTT. It codes for CATSLNTIYF.

The chain has TRBV7-8 and TRBJ2-7; D is unclear. Trimming cost V 7 bases and J 6 bases, with 19 bases left between them. Germline loops: CDR1 SGHVS, CDR2 FQNEAQ. CDR3 length: 14 amino acids. This chain's CDR3 is CASTQSEVLGEQYF. The CDR3 DNA follows: TGTGCCAGCACCCAGAGCGAGGTCCTGGGCGAGCAGTACTTC. Full variable domain (missing parts from reference TRBV7-8 and TRBJ2-7): GAGVSQSPRYKVAKRGQDVALRCDPISGHVSLFWYQQALGQGPEFLTYFQNEAQLDKSGLPSDRFFAERPEGSVSTLKIQRTQQEDSAVYLCASTQSEVLGEQYFGPGTRLTVT.

V gene TRBV2 combines with J gene TRBJ2-7; a possible D gene is TRBD2 (5 bases). The V end lost 0 bases, the J end lost 4 bases, and 13 bases lay between the germline ends. Germline V gene sequence: CDR1 SNHLY, CDR2 FYNNEI. The CDR3 is 15 residues long. CDR3: CASSEARGIVYEQYF. CDR3 sequence (DNA): TGTGCCAGCAGTGAAGCCCGAGGGATTGTATACGAGCAGTACTTC.

This clone was detected only a few times. The chain has TRBV19 and TRBJ2-1; TRBD1 is a possible D gene (5 bases). The CDR3 covers 14 residues. Germline V gene data show CDR1 as LNHDA and CDR2 as SQIVND (reference sequence). The V end lost 1 base, the J end lost 6 bases, and 10 bases lay between the germline ends. The CDR3 loop is CASSIAIDSNEQFF. CDR3 sequence (DNA): TGTGCCAGTAGTATAGCCATTGACAGCAATGAGCAGTTCTTC.

The genes are TRBV3-1 (or the pseudogene TRBV3-2) and TRBJ1-1; TRBD1 matches at 8 bases. Trimming took 4 bases from V and 2 from J; bases not matched to a gene: 6. The V gene's germline CDR1 is LGHDT and CDR2 YNNKEL (reference sequence). This CDR3 is 15 amino acids long. CDR3 region: CASSLSGQGNTEAFF. CDR3 in DNA: TGTGCCAGCAGCCTATCCGGACAGGGAAACACTGAAGCTTTCTTT.

The V gene is TRBV7-9, the J gene TRBJ2-3, with 8 bases lining up with TRBD2. Germline CDR1 SEHNR, CDR2 FQNEAQ (reference sequence). This CDR3 is built from 16 residues. V shed 5 bases, J shed 2 bases, and the junction held 9 bases outside the gene matches. CDR3 loop: CASSRLAGISTDTQYF. The CDR3 bases are TGTGCCAGCAGCCGATTAGCGGGGATATCCACAGATACGCAGTATTTT.

The chain links TRBV18 to TRBJ1-1; 8 positions match TRBD1. The CDR3 consists of 16 residues. CDR1 is KGHSH, CDR2 LQKENI, per germline. The J segment lost 3 bases and the V segment lost 3 bases, leaving 9 bases of the junction unmatched. The CDR3 loop reads CASSPTKDRADTEAFF. The CDR3, as DNA: TGTGCCAGCTCACCTACGAAGGACAGGGCGGACACTGAAGCTTTCTTT. Full variable domain (rest looked up from reference TRBV18 and TRBJ1-1): NAGVMQNPRHLVRRRGQEARLRCSPMKGHSHVYWYRQLPEEGLKFMVYLQKENIIDESGMPKERFSAEFPKEGPSILRIQQVVRGDSAAYFCASSPTKDRADTEAFFGQGTRLTVV.

This clone was observed a single time. The V and J genes are TRBV27 and TRBJ2-2; 8 nucleotides align to TRBD2. Germline loops: CDR1 MNHEY, CDR2 SMNVEV (reference sequence). Trimming at V came to 6 bases and at J to 3 bases, leaving 3 bases not matched to a gene. The CDR3 consists of 14 residues. The CDR3 DNA reads TGTGCCAGCAGCGGACTAGCCTACACCGGGGAGCTGTTTTTT. This translates into CASSGLAYTGELFF.

V and J are TRBV28 and TRBJ1-2; no definite D call. There are 15 residues in the CDR3. Looked up from germline, CDR1 is MDHEN and CDR2 is SYDVKM. V was cut by 6 bases and J by 8 bases, with 22 bases left in between. The CDR3 DNA reads TGTGCCAGCAGCTCTACCGAGGGCCGACTTGGGGGCTACACCTTC. Its protein is CASSSTEGRLGGYTF.

This chain connects TRBV2 to TRBJ2-5, with 8 bases identical to TRBD2. CDR3 length equals 16 residues. Germline V CDR1 and CDR2: SNHLY, FYNNEI. V lost 7 bases to trimming and J lost 2 bases; unmatched junction nucleotides: 12. CDR3 sequence reads: CASTPPAGELQETQYF. The CDR3 bases are TGTGCCAGCACACCCCCAGCGGGGGAGTTACAAGAGACCCAGTACTTC.

This chain joins TRBV12-3 or TRBV12-4 and TRBJ1-1; no reliable D call. Trimming stripped 7 bases from V and 11 bases from J, with 17 bases between. The CDR3 runs to 12 residues. The CDR3 coding sequence is TGTGCCAGCAACCCCGGCACATCGGAGGCTTTCTTT. It specifies CASNPGTSEAFF.

The gene calls are TRBV6-5 and TRBJ1-5; TRBD1 aligns across 9 bases. The V gene's germline CDR1 is MNHEY and CDR2 SVGAGI. V shed 6 bases and J 2 bases; nucleotides not matched to a gene: 5. This CDR3 contains 15 residues. The CDR3 DNA reads as TGTGCCAGCAGCAATCACAGGGGGCGCAATCAGCCCCAGCATTTT. Residues: CASSNHRGRNQPQHF.

This sequence joins TRBV19 and TRBJ2-1, with D possibly being TRBD1 (6 bases). There are 15 residues in the CDR3. Germline V gene lookup returns CDR1 LNHDA and CDR2 SQIVND (reference sequence). V lost 6 bases to trimming and J lost 0 bases, with 12 bases between them. The CDR3 loop is CASSRGRASYNEQFF. The CDR3 bases are TGTGCCAGTAGCAGGGGCAGGGCCTCCTACAATGAGCAGTTCTTC.

This clone was detected only once. The chain recombines TRBV28 with TRBJ2-5; 11 bases line up with TRBD1. This CDR3 is built from 18 residues. CDR1 is MDHEN and CDR2 is SYDVKM in the germline V gene. Trimming cost V 3 bases and J 5 bases; bases outside gene matches: 14. DNA of the CDR3: TGTGCCAGCAGTTTCGGTGAGTACCGGACAGGGGGCAGGGAGACCCAGTACTTC. Translating gives CASSFGEYRTGGRETQYF.

Only a few counts were recorded for this clone. The chain employs TRBV23-1 and TRBJ2-3; perhaps TRBD2 as D (5 bases). TRBV23-1 is reported as an ORF; its role is uncertain. Trimming removed 3 bases from V and 1 base from J, with 8 bases in between. There are 14 residues in the CDR3. CDR3: CASSHFGGTDTQYF. The DNA of the CDR3 is TGCGCCAGCAGTCATTTCGGGGGCACAGATACGCAGTATTTT.

The chain joins TRBV7-2 to TRBJ2-1, with a tentative D call TRBD1 (5 bases). V was clipped by 6 bases and J by 8 bases, with 23 bases between them. The CDR3 contains 16 residues. Looked up from germline, CDR1 is SGHTA and CDR2 is FQGNSA. CDR3 bases: TGTGCCAGCAGTAGTCTTCGGCAAGCAGGGTTGGATGAGCAGTTCTTC. Residues: CASSSLRQAGLDEQFF.

This rearrangement joins TRBV27 to TRBJ2-1, with 12 bases lining up with TRBD1. V lost 1 base, J lost 6 bases, and 4 bases stayed unmatched. The CDR3 spans 16 residues. Germline V lookup: CDR1 MNHEY, CDR2 SMNVEV (reference sequence). The CDR3 DNA sequence: TGTGCCAGCAGTTTATTGCGGGGACAGGGGGCCAATGAGCAGTTCTTC. Translation: CASSLLRGQGANEQFF.

The chain is built from TRBV7-2 and TRBJ2-1, with TRBD2 identical over 11 bases. The CDR3 has 15 residues. V shed 6 bases and J 2 bases; nucleotides not matched to a gene: 3. Per germline, CDR1 SGHTA and CDR2 FQGNSA. CDR3 sequence: CASSFSGGAYNEQFF. In DNA form, the CDR3 reads TGTGCCAGCAGTTTTAGCGGGGGGGCCTACAATGAGCAGTTCTTC.

The V call is TRBV19, the J call TRBJ1-5; a weak D match, TRBD1 (6 bases). Germline loops: CDR1 LNHDA, CDR2 SQIVND (reference sequence). V was trimmed by 4 bases and J by 0 bases, leaving 10 bases between them. The CDR3 length is 15 residues. The CDR3 coding sequence is TGTGCCAGTAGTAGGACAGTTGTTAGCAATCAGCCCCAGCATTTT. It translates to CASSRTVVSNQPQHF.

This sequence joins TRBV18 and TRBJ2-7; TRBD2 matches 11 bases. V dropped 0 bases and J dropped 0; count of bases not matched to a gene: 4. CDR1 is KGHSH and CDR2 is LQKENI in the germline V gene. The CDR3 has 17 amino acids. The chain's CDR3 is CASSPPRLAGGSYEQYF. CDR3 nucleotide sequence: TGTGCCAGCTCACCACCGCGGCTAGCGGGGGGCTCCTACGAGCAGTACTTC.

This clone occurred once. In DNA, the CDR3 is TGTGCCTCCGGGTGGGGGCGCGGCACTGAAGCTTTCTTT. Protein product: CASGWGRGTEAFF. V gene TRBV19 combines with J gene TRBJ1-1; a possible D gene is TRBD1 (6 bases). Germline CDR1 and CDR2: LNHDA and SQIVND (reference sequence). This CDR3 contains 13 residues. Trimming removed 11 bases from V and 4 bases from J, with 17 bases in between.